The entry that follows covers one T cell receptor (beta chain) sequence. A clone one base away is much larger, so this may be a read error. The data derive from a study of neurological immune-mediated disorders. TCRdb passed the 5' RACE reads through MiXCR, listing each CDR3 protein once. The repertoire holds roughly 100,000 distinct CDR3 sequences, with 3.5% as singletons. PBMCs numbering 2 million and stored at -80 C yielded the unsorted libraries. The CDR3 is made up of 15 amino acids. The germline V gene encodes CDR1 SGHVS and CDR2 FNYEAQ. The clonotype comes from a woman aged 45 to 65 with multiple sclerosis. Source material: PBMCs. The chain couples TRBV7-6 to TRBJ1-5, with D hard to call. This CDR3 is CASSPLGNSNQHQHF. As DNA, the CDR3 is TGTGCCAGCAGCCCCTTGGGAAATAGCAATCAGCACCAGCATTTT.